This T cell receptor (beta chain) was captured by sequencing in a study of T cell clones after liver transplantation. The wider study: Post-transplant blood was tracked for graft-donor-reactive T cell clones identified in a pre-transplant mixed lymphocyte reaction. Study-wide results and caveats: These preliminary findings come from unstandardized post-transplant sampling times.

The V and J ends lost 2 bases and 1 base respectively, with 5 bases between them. The V gene's germline CDR1 is SGHDN and CDR2 FVKESK. CDR3 length: 14 residues. Turning to this clone: No antigen is known for it.

Libraries were prepared by immunoSEQ multiplex PCR; TCRdb keeps only in-frame clonotypes and omits some of them. The repertoire includes fewer than 65,000 clones, roughly 90% of them detected once, and 14% sits in the top ten. This TCR came from a human patient who received a liver transplant. Some of these T cells may belong to the graft donor. The chain links TRBV14 to TRBJ2-2; no clear D gene. Sequenced here: CD8+ T cells from blood, sampled 12 months after liver transplant. The CDR3 region has the DNA TGTGCCAGCAGCCAATTCGTGAACACCGGGGAGCTGTTTTTT. Its translation is CASSQFVNTGELFF.